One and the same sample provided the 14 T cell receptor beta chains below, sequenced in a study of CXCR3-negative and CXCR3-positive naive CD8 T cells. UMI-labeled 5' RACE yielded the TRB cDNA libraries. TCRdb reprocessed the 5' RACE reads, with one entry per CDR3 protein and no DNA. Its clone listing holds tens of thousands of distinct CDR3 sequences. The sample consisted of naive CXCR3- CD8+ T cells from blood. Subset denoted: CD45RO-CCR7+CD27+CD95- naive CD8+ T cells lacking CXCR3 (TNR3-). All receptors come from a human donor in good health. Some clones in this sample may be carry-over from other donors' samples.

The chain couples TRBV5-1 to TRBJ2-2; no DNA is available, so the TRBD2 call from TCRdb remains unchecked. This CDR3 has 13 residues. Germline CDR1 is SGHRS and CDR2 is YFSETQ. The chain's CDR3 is CASSPEARGELFF.

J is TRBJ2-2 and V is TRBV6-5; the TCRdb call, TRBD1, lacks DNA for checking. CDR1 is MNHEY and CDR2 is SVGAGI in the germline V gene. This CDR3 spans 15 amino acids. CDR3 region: CASSRDFANTGELFF.

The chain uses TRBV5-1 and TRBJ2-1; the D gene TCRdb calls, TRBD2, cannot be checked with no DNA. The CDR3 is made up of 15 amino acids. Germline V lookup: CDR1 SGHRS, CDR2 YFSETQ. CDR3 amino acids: CASKTSGGGINEQFF.

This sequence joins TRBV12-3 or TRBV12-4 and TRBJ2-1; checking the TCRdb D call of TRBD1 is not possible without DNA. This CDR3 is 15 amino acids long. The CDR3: CASSRVGDTYNEQFF.

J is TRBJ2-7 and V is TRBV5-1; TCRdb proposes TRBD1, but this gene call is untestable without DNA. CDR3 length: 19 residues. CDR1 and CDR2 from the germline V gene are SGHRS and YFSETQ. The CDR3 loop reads CASSYETLNRKWGPYEQYF.

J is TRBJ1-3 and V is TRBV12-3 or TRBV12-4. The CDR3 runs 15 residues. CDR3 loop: CASSLSELSGNTIYF.

The CDR3 is CASSLMIAYEQYF. This chain connects TRBV13 to TRBJ2-7. Looked up from germline, CDR1 is PRHDT and CDR2 is FYEKMQ (reference sequence). CDR3 length: 13 residues. The full variable domain, completed using reference TRBV13 and TRBJ2-7, is AAGVIQSPRHLIKEKRETATLKCYPIPRHDTVYWYQQGPGQDPQFLISFYEKMQSDKGSIPDRFSAQQFSDYHSELNMSSLELGDSALYFCASSLMIAYEQYFGPGTRLTVT.

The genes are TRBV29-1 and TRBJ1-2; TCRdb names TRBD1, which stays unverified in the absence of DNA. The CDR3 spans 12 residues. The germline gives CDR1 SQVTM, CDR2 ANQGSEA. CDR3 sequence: CSVAGGESGYTF.

CDR3 protein: CASSQGGGQRISETQYF. The J gene is TRBJ2-5, the V gene TRBV14; with no DNA, the TCRdb D assignment of TRBD1 cannot be verified. The length of the CDR3 is 17 residues. Per the germline V gene, CDR1 is SGHDN and CDR2 is FVKESK. Full variable domain (rest looked up from reference TRBV14 and TRBJ2-5): EAGVTQFPSHSVIEKGQTVTLRCDPISGHDNLYWYRRVMGKEIKFLLHFVKESKQDESGMPNNRFLAERTGGTYSTLKVQPAELEDSGVYFCASSQGGGQRISETQYFGPGTRLLVL.

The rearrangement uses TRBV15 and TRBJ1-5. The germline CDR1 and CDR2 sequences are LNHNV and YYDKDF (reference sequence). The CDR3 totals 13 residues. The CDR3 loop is CATSRHSGQPQHF.

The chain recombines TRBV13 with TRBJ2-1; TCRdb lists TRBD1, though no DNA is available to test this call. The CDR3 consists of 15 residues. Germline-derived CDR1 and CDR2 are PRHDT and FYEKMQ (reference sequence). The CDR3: CASSLLGTDDNEQFF.

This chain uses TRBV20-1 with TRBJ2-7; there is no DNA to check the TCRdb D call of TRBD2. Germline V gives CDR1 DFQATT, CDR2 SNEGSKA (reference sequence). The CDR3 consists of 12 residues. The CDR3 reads CSAQLGDYEQYF.

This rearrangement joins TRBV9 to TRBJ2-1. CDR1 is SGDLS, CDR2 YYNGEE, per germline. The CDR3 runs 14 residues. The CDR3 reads CASSTDGPYNEQFF.

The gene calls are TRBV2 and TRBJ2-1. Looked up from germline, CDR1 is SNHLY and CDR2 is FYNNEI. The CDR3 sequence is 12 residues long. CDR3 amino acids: CATERSGNEQFF.